Listed below are T cell receptor beta chains from one sample, sequenced in a study of blood T cell repertoires in COVID-19. Repertoires were generated with immunoSEQ multiplex PCR, while TCRdb's copy carries only in-frame clones and drops some. Of 250,000 to 350,000 clones detected, less than 85% appear once; the ten largest clones hold 1.4% to 1.5%. The sequenced material came from peripheral blood. Receptors originate from a human donor with COVID-19, enrolled during active disease. The donor label of this sample is uncertain. CDR3s include the opening cysteine and the closing phenylalanine or tryptophan. The D gene is left open where the match is weak. Clone sizes are given selectively: once, few, many, or a class where the clone is expanded.

TRBV7-2	-	TRBJ1-6	-	TGTGCCAGCAGCTTAGCGGCCGGGATCTCCTATAATTCACCCCTCCACTTT	CASSLAAGISYNSPLHF
TRBV6-5	-	TRBJ1-2	-	TGTGCCAGCAGTTACCTCAACCGGGGGGACGGTGGCTACACCTTC	CASSYLNRGDGGYTF
TRBV28	-	TRBJ1-1	-	TGTGCCAGCAGTTTACCGCAGGCGAACACTGAAGCTTTCTTT	CASSLPQANTEAFF
TRBV2	-	TRBJ1-6	-	TGTGCCAGCAGAGGACAAAACCTTTCACCCCTCCACTTT	CASRGQNLSPLHF
TRBV4-3	TRBD2	TRBJ2-2	-	TGCGCCAGCAGCCAAGAACGGGGACTAGCGGCTAACACCGGGGAGCTGTTTTTT	CASSQERGLAANTGELFF
TRBV6-5	TRBD2	TRBJ2-3	once	TGTGCCAGCCGCCCACCGGGGGGAACCACAGATACGCAGTATTTT	CASRPPGGTTDTQYF
TRBV5-1	-	TRBJ1-1	-	TGCGCCAGCCCAACCGCCCGGGGCACTGAAGCTTTCTTT	CASPTARGTEAFF
TRBV9	-	TRBJ2-1	-	TGTGCCAGCAGCGTAGGTGGTAGCTACAATGAGCAGTTCTTC	CASSVGGSYNEQFF
TRBV5-1	-	TRBJ2-1	-	TGCGCCAGCAGCGACTCCACCGGGACACGGGGTGAGCAGTTCTTC	CASSDSTGTRGEQFF
TRBV6-5	TRBD1	TRBJ1-2	once	TGTGCCAGCGCCGAGACAGGGACAGACTATGGCTACACCTTC	CASAETGTDYGYTF
TRBV23-1	-	TRBJ2-7	-	TGCGCCAGCAGTCAGCTTTGGGGACACCACTACGAGCAGTACTTC	CASSQLWGHHYEQYF
TRBV4-1	TRBD1	TRBJ2-7	-	TGCGCCAGCAGCCAAGGAGGGACAGGACCCTACGAGCAGTACTTC	CASSQGGTGPYEQYF
TRBV7-3	-	TRBJ1-2	few	TGTGCCAGCAGCTTAGCACTTGGACAGACTAATGGCTACACCTTC	CASSLALGQTNGYTF
TRBV19	TRBD1	TRBJ1-5	-	TGTGCCAGTAGTCCTTCAATGACAGGGCCGATAGGGATACAGCCCCAGCATTTT	CASSPSMTGPIGIQPQHF
TRBV11-3	-	TRBJ2-3	-	TGTGCCAGCAGCTTAAGTGGCGGGGCCCTAGATACGCAGTATTTT	CASSLSGGALDTQYF
TRBV30	TRBD2	TRBJ2-1	-	TGTGCCTGGAGTCTCCATGAGTGGGCGGGAGGAAACAATGAGCAGTTCTTC	CAWSLHEWAGGNNEQFF
TRBV6-1	TRBD1	TRBJ1-2	-	TGTGCCAGCAGTGACCCCGGGACAGCCTTGCGGAATGGCTACACCTTC	CASSDPGTALRNGYTF
TRBV29-1	TRBD1	TRBJ1-5	-	TGCAGCGGGGGACAGGGAAGCAATCAGCCCCAGCATTTT	CSGGQGSNQPQHF
TRBV30	TRBD1	TRBJ1-4	-	TGTGCCTGGAGTCCTTCCGGGACAGGGGGTGGCGAAAAACTGTTTTTT	CAWSPSGTGGGEKLFF
TRBV19	-	TRBJ2-2	-	TGTGCCAGTAGTTCTTGGGGAGGCGGGGAGCTGTTTTTT	CASSSWGGGELFF
TRBV5-1	TRBD2	TRBJ2-3	-	TGCGCCAGCAGCTCGGGACTAAACACAGATACGCAGTATTTT	CASSSGLNTDTQYF
TRBV7-2	-	TRBJ2-7	-	TGTGCCAGCAGCCAGACCGGGACTCGGACGGGGGAGCAGTACTTC	CASSQTGTRTGEQYF
TRBV7-3	-	TRBJ1-1	-	TGTGCCAGCAGCCCTACTTCCGTGAACACTGAAGCTTTCTTT	CASSPTSVNTEAFF
TRBV11-2	-	TRBJ2-5	-	TGTGCCAGCAGCTTACTGCGGAGACAAGAGACCCAGTACTTC	CASSLLRRQETQYF
TRBV13	-	TRBJ2-7	-	TGTGCCAGCAGCCGGGGGTTCTACGAGCAGTACTTC	CASSRGFYEQYF
TRBV19	-	TRBJ2-2	-	TGTGCCAGTAGTATAGCCACGGGTGCCGCCGGGGAGCTGTTTTTT	CASSIATGAAGELFF